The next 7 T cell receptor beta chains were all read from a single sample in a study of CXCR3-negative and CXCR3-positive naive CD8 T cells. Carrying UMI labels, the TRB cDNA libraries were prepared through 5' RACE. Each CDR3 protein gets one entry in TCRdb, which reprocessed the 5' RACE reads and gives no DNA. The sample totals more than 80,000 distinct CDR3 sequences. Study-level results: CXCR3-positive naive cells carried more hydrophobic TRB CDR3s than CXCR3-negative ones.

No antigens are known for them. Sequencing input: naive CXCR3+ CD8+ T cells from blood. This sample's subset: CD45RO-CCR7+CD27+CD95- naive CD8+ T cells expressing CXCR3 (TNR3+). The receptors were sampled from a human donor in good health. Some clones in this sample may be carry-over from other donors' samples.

The chain's CDR3 is CSVPGQLMNTEAFF. The rearrangement joins TRBV29-1 to TRBJ1-1; with no DNA, the TCRdb D assignment of TRBD1 cannot be verified. Germline V CDR1 and CDR2: SQVTM, ANQGSEA. CDR3 length: 14 amino acids.

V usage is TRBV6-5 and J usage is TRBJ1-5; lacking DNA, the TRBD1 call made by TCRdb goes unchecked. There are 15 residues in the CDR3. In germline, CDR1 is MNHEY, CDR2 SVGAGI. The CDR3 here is CASSYGTGEYQPQHF.

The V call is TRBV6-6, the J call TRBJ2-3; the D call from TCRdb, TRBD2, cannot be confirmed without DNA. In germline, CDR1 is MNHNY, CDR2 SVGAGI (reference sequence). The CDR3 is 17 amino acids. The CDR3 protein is CASAESGWLTSTDTQYF.

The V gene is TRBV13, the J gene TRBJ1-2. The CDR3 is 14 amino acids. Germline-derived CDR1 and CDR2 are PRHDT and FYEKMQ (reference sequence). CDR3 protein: CASSPSRENYGYTF.

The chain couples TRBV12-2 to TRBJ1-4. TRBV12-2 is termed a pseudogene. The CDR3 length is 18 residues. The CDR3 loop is CASRLVSRVGATNEKLFF.

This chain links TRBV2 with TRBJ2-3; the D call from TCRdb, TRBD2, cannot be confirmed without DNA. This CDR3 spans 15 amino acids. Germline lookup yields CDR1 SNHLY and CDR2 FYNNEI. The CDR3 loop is CASSVPGTARNTQYF.

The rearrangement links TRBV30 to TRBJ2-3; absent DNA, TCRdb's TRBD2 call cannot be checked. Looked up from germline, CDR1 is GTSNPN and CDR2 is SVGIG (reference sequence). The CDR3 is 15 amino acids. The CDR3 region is CACKTSGGPSDTQYF.